A single sample is the source of the 22 T cell receptor beta chains below, sequenced in a study of response to subunit inactivated influenza vaccine. TCRdb itself ran the RT-PCR reads through MiXCR, one entry per CDR3 protein. This sample has approximately 700,000 distinct CDR3 sequences, with 15% to 19% found just once. The specimen was PBMCs from blood, collected 11 to 12 days after vaccination. These receptors were obtained from a man aged 45-60 years who received an inactivated influenza vaccine.

This clonotype turned up a few times. This sequence joins TRBV20-1 and TRBJ2-3; TRBD2 aligns across 11 bases. The CDR3 length is 17 residues. The V segment lost 0 bases and the J segment 5 bases; nucleotides outside the gene matches: 10. Per the germline V gene, CDR1 is DFQATT and CDR2 is SNEGSKA (reference sequence). The CDR3 protein is CSARDRVAGGLKDTQYF. The CDR3 coding sequence is TGCAGTGCTAGAGATCGGGTAGCGGGAGGGCTTAAAGATACGCAGTATTTT.

The chain combines TRBV4-1 with TRBJ1-2, with D perhaps TRBD1 (5 bases). The CDR3 is 15 residues long. Germline CDR1 MGHRA, CDR2 YSYEKL. Deletions cut 0 bases from V and 4 bases from J, with 12 bases between. The CDR3 reads CASSQEARGGYGYTF. The CDR3 bases are TGCGCCAGCAGCCAAGAAGCGAGGGGCGGCTATGGCTACACCTTC.

V and J are TRBV5-1 and TRBJ1-4, with TRBD1 as a possible D gene (5 bases). The ends were cut back, 4 bases at V and 8 bases at J, with 18 bases in the middle. This CDR3 contains 15 residues. The germline gives CDR1 SGHRS, CDR2 YFSETQ. The CDR3 sequence: CASSQAWGRHEKLFF. The CDR3 DNA follows: TGCGCCAGCAGCCAAGCCTGGGGGAGGCACGAAAAACTGTTTTTT.

This clonotype was seen a handful of times. The V and J genes are TRBV12-3 or TRBV12-4 and TRBJ2-1; D may be TRBD2 (5 bases). Trimming stripped 2 bases from V and 2 bases from J, with 16 bases between. The CDR3 consists of 17 residues. The CDR3 bases are TGTGCCAGCAGTTTACTCGGTGTGGAAGCGGCCTACAATGAGCAGTTCTTC. Translation: CASSLLGVEAAYNEQFF.

This sequence joins TRBV5-6 and TRBJ2-5, with unresolved D. The germline V and J ends were trimmed by 5 bases and 5 bases, with 13 bases remaining between them. This CDR3 contains 13 residues. The germline V gene has CDR1 SGHDT and CDR2 YYEEEE. Written as DNA, the CDR3 is TGTGCCAGCAGTCAGCCTCGACGGGAGACCCAGTACTTC. Protein product: CASSQPRRETQYF.

The V and J genes are TRBV3-1 and TRBJ2-7; D is ambiguous. CDR3 length equals 12 residues. Trimming cost V 4 bases and J 6 bases, with 10 bases left between them. CDR1 is LGHDT and CDR2 is YNNKEL in the germline V gene (reference sequence). As DNA, the CDR3 is TGTGCCAGCAGCCCAGGATTCGGCGAGCAGTACTTC. As protein: CASSPGFGEQYF.

This clonotype was observed a few times. J is TRBJ2-1 and V is TRBV15; D is possibly TRBD2 (6 bases). The length of the CDR3 is 16 residues. With 6 bases removed from V and 2 bases from J, the gap between germline ends came to 17 bases. From germline, CDR1 is LNHNV and CDR2 YYDKDF (reference sequence). This CDR3 is CATSTVPGRTYNEQFF. CDR3 DNA sequence: TGTGCCACCAGTACGGTTCCCGGGAGAACCTACAATGAGCAGTTCTTC.

The table lists this clonotype with a few counts. The V and J genes are TRBV10-3 and TRBJ2-1, with a possible D match to TRBD1 (5 bases). Germline CDR1 ENHRY, CDR2 SYGVKD. The CDR3 runs to 13 residues. Trimming cost V 2 bases and J 11 bases, with 13 bases left between them. Here the CDR3 reads CAISEGQGAQQFF. In nucleotides, the CDR3 is TGTGCCATCAGTGAGGGACAAGGGGCACAGCAGTTCTTC.

This clonotype was observed at least ten times. The CDR3 sequence: CASSLGAGVYEQYF. DNA of the CDR3: TGCGCCAGCAGCTTGGGAGCGGGAGTCTACGAGCAGTACTTC. V usage is TRBV5-1 and J usage is TRBJ2-7; TRBD2 matches at 8 bases. J gave up 3 bases and V 0 bases, and 2 bases lay outside the gene matches. This CDR3 contains 14 residues. Germline V CDR1 and CDR2: SGHRS, YFSETQ.

This clonotype appeared a few times. This rearrangement joins TRBV4-1 to TRBJ2-5, with a tentative D call TRBD1 (6 bases). Looked up from germline, CDR1 is MGHRA and CDR2 is YSYEKL. The ends were cut back, 3 bases at V and 0 bases at J, with 17 bases in the middle. The CDR3 runs to 17 residues. DNA for the CDR3: TGCGCCAGCAGCCAGGGCTCCCTGGGACACTACCAAGAGACCCAGTACTTC. Its translation: CASSQGSLGHYQETQYF.

This clonotype was picked up a small number of times. This sequence joins TRBV20-1 and TRBJ2-7; 7 nucleotides align to TRBD1. The trim removed 1 base at V and 0 bases at J, leaving 3 bases unmatched. The CDR3 has 14 amino acids. The V gene's germline CDR1 is DFQATT and CDR2 SNEGSKA (reference sequence). The CDR3 nucleotides read TGCAGTGCTAGAGGGGGACAGCTCTCCTACGAGCAGTACTTC. This codes for CSARGGQLSYEQYF.

The rearrangement joins TRBV9 to TRBJ2-2, with TRBD2 matching 8 bases. The junction had 4 bases not matched to a gene; V was cut back by 3 bases and J by 0 bases. The CDR3 covers 16 residues. The germline gives CDR1 SGDLS, CDR2 YYNGEE. Written as DNA, the CDR3 is TGTGCCAGCAGCGAGACACTAGCGGCGAACACCGGGGAGCTGTTTTTT. It codes for CASSETLAANTGELFF.

This clonotype occurred many times. V and J are TRBV7-6 and TRBJ2-5, with 7 bases lining up with TRBD1. V lost 0 bases and J lost 0; bases outside the gene matches: 4. This CDR3 spans 16 amino acids. Per the germline V gene, CDR1 is SGHVS and CDR2 is FNYEAQ. The CDR3 region is CASSLASGTDQETQYF. In nucleotides, the CDR3 is TGTGCCAGCAGCTTAGCCTCCGGGACAGACCAAGAGACCCAGTACTTC.

This clonotype has a handful of counts. V and J are TRBV4-3 and TRBJ2-3; 8 nucleotides match TRBD1. J gave up 4 bases and V 5 bases, and 2 bases lay outside the gene matches. The CDR3 is 13 residues long. The germline V gene has CDR1 LGHNA and CDR2 YSLEER. CDR3 loop: CASSSQGADTQYF. CDR3 nucleotide sequence: TGCGCCAGCAGCTCACAGGGGGCAGATACGCAGTATTTT.

The chain couples TRBV20-1 to TRBJ2-1; D might be TRBD1 or TRBD2, each matching 6 bases. This CDR3 contains 15 residues. CDR1 is DFQATT, CDR2 SNEGSKA, per germline (reference sequence). V was pared by 6 bases and J by 2 bases, with 17 bases between. The CDR3 loop reads CSARGSSATYNEQFF. CDR3 coding DNA: TGCAGTGCGAGGGGGTCTAGCGCTACCTACAATGAGCAGTTCTTC.

The rearrangement links TRBV7-3 to TRBJ2-4; 9 nucleotides align to TRBD1. V dropped 5 bases and J dropped 9; count of bases not matched to a gene: 5. The CDR3 totals 13 residues. Per the germline V gene, CDR1 is SGHTA and CDR2 is FQGTGA. The CDR3 nucleotides are TGTGCCAGCAGCCAAACAGGGGGCGTCATTCAGTACTTC. Its translation is CASSQTGGVIQYF. Full variable domain (outside the CDR3, taken from reference TRBV7-3 and TRBJ2-4): GAGVSQTPSNKVTEKGKYVELRCDPISGHTALYWYRQSLGQGPEFLIYFQGTGAADDSGLPNDRFFAVRPEGSVSTLKIQRTERGDSAVYLCASSQTGGVIQYFGAGTRLSVL.

This rearrangement joins TRBV7-8 to TRBJ1-5; unclear D gene. Germline V gene data show CDR1 as SGHVS and CDR2 as FQNEAQ. V lost 1 base to trimming and J lost 6 bases, with 16 bases between them. The CDR3 has 16 residues. Here the CDR3 reads CASSLGSVGSGQPQHF. CDR3 DNA sequence: TGTGCCAGCAGCTTAGGATCGGTCGGATCGGGTCAGCCCCAGCATTTT.

In its sample, this clonotype was seen a few times. The chain links TRBV21-1 to TRBJ2-4; no check of the table's D call, TRBD1, against the DNA was made. TRBV21-1 is a pseudogene locus. The CDR3 length is 17 residues. The CDR3 region has the DNA TGTGCCAGCAGCAACGTTAGGGACAGGCTAGCCAAAAACATTCAGTACTTC. It translates to CASSNVRDRLAKNIQYF.

The CDR3 nucleotides are TGTGCCAGCAGAGAACGTGCCGGGACCACGGGGGGTAACATTCAGTACTTC. Amino acids: CASRERAGTTGGNIQYF. V and J are TRBV6-1 and TRBJ2-4; 7 bases map to TRBD2. The CDR3 has 17 residues. V gave up 6 bases and J gave up 7 bases; unmatched junction bases: 18. Germline CDR1 reads MNHNS; CDR2 reads SASEGT.

The rearrangement links TRBV6-2 or TRBV6-3 to TRBJ2-7, with D possibly TRBD2 on 5 matching bases. The length of the CDR3 is 16 residues. Germline V lookup: CDR1 MNHEY, CDR2 SVGEGT. Trimming cost V 5 bases and J 0 bases, with 17 bases left between them. The CDR3 region has the DNA TGTGCCAGCAGTAGCGGCCCAGGCGGATACTCCTACGAGCAGTACTTC. This gives the protein CASSSGPGGYSYEQYF.

This clonotype was counted between two and nine times. V gene TRBV6-2 or TRBV6-3 combines with J gene TRBJ2-3, with 7 bases aligning to TRBD1. The germline CDR1 and CDR2 sequences are MNHEY and SVGEGT. The CDR3 extends over 15 amino acids. The V and J ends lost 3 bases and 4 bases, in that order; junction bases with no gene match: 7. CDR3 sequence (DNA): TGTGCCAGCAGTTATCGAGGACAGGCCGCAGATACGCAGTATTTT. It is translated as CASSYRGQAADTQYF.

This clonotype was recorded many times. This rearrangement joins TRBV9 to TRBJ2-1; TRBD1 aligns across 9 bases. Losses at the gene ends were 3 bases for V and 6 bases for J; bases not matched to a gene: 13. Germline V gene data show CDR1 as SGDLS and CDR2 as YYNGEE. The CDR3 consists of 17 residues. The CDR3 DNA reads TGTGCCAGCAGCGCGACTACAGGGGGCGTGGATGGCAATGAGCAGTTCTTC. Protein sequence: CASSATTGGVDGNEQFF.